Listed below are T cell receptor beta chains from one sample, sequenced in a study of vaccination effects on CD4 cells after COVID-19. Only in-frame clones appear in the TCRdb table, and some are missing; sequencing was by immunoSEQ multiplex PCR. The data show roughly 71,000 clones, around 81% seen once. For these receptors, no antigen is known. The source was CD4+ T cells from PBMCs cultured with HCoV-229E spike peptides, collected after COVID-19 vaccination. Receptor source: a human donor who received a COVID-19 vaccine. The CDR3 runs from the conserved cysteine through the conserved F or W. D genes are given only for firm matches. Clone sizes are given selectively: once, few, many, or a class where the clone is expanded.

d_call cdr3_length j_call clone_size v_call cdr3_nt cdr3_aa
TRBD1 14 TRBJ1-3 NA TRBV2 TGTGCCAGCAGTACCGGGACAGAAGGAAACACCATATATTTT CASSTGTEGNTIYF
NA 14 TRBJ2-3 NA TRBV9 TGTGCCAGCAGCGTAGACCCTAACACAGATACGCAGTATTTT CASSVDPNTDTQYF
NA 13 TRBJ1-3 NA TRBV10-2 TGCGCCAGCAAAGCAGCCTCTGGAAACACCATATATTTT CASKAASGNTIYF
NA 13 TRBJ1-2 NA TRBV29-1 TGCAGCGTTGCGGCAGGGAGGGACTATGGCTACACCTTC CSVAAGRDYGYTF
NA 15 TRBJ2-2 NA TRBV7-3 TGTGCCAGCAGCCTACCGACAGGGAACACCGGGGAGCTGTTTTTT CASSLPTGNTGELFF
NA 14 TRBJ1-2 NA TRBV5-1 TGCGCCAGCAGCTCCCTCGGAGAGTACAGTGGCTACACCTTC CASSSLGEYSGYTF
NA 12 TRBJ1-1 few TRBV7-8 TGTGCCAGCAGGGCGATGTACACTGAAGCTTTCTTT CASRAMYTEAFF
TRBD2 16 TRBJ2-1 NA TRBV19 TGTGCCAGTAGTAAACTAGCGGGGGCCTCCTACAATGAGCAGTTCTTC CASSKLAGASYNEQFF
TRBD1 15 TRBJ1-2 NA TRBV6-5 TGTGCCAGCAGGTTCCCGGGACAGGGAGCCGGCGGCTACACCTTC CASRFPGQGAGGYTF
NA 15 TRBJ1-2 few TRBV18 TGTGCCAGCTCACCAGGGGGGGAAGCTAACTATGGCTACACCTTC CASSPGGEANYGYTF
TRBD1 14 TRBJ1-2 NA TRBV18 TGTGCCAGCTCACCACTGGACAGGAACTATGGCTACACCTTC CASSPLDRNYGYTF
NA 14 TRBJ2-1 NA TRBV19 TGTGCCAGTAGTAGAGGGACGTCCTACAATGAGCAGTTCTTC CASSRGTSYNEQFF
TRBD1 18 TRBJ2-6 NA TRBV19 TGTGCCAGTAGTACGCACAGGGGGCTACAGTCTGGGGCCAACGTCCTGACTTTC CASSTHRGLQSGANVLTF
NA 14 TRBJ1-2 few TRBV7-2 TGTGCCAGCAGCCCTGGTACAGCGAACTATGGCTACACCTTC CASSPGTANYGYTF
NA 13 TRBJ1-6 NA TRBV28 TGTGCCAGCAGTTTAACTTTCGAATCACCCCTCCACTTT CASSLTFESPLHF
NA 12 TRBJ1-2 few TRBV6-5 TGTGCCAGCGCACGGGAGGGCTATGGCTACACCTTC CASAREGYGYTF
TRBD1 13 TRBJ2-1 NA TRBV11-3 TGTGCCAGCAGCTTAGGACAGGGAGATAAGCAGTTCTTC CASSLGQGDKQFF
NA 15 TRBJ2-2 NA TRBV18 TGTGCCAGCTCACCGCTTCTAGAAAGCACCGGGGAGCTGTTTTTT CASSPLLESTGELFF
TRBD2 16 TRBJ2-5 NA TRBV5-1 TGCGCCAGCAGCTTCGTCGGGGCGGGGGAACAAGAGACCCAGTACTTC CASSFVGAGEQETQYF
NA 15 TRBJ1-1 NA TRBV11-2 TGTGCCAGCAGCTTATCCGGGAGGCGGGGAACTGAAGCTTTCTTT CASSLSGRRGTEAFF
NA 14 TRBJ1-4 NA TRBV5-1 TGCGCCAGCAGCTTTGGGCTTCCCGAAGAAAAACTGTTTTTT CASSFGLPEEKLFF
NA 14 TRBJ1-2 NA TRBV6-2/TRBV6-3 TGTGCCAGCAGTTCACAGGTCTCCATTCGGGGCTACACCTTC CASSSQVSIRGYTF
NA 12 TRBJ2-3 NA TRBV5-1 TGCGCCAGCAGCTTGCCAACAGATACGCAGTATTTT CASSLPTDTQYF
NA 14 TRBJ1-2 NA TRBV4-1 TGCGCCAGCAGCCAAGATGGCCAGGGAGTCCGCTACACCTTC CASSQDGQGVRYTF
NA 16 TRBJ1-1 once TRBV5-3 TGTGCCAGAAGCTTGGACAGGTCCGAACGGAACACTGAAGCTTTCTTT CARSLDRSERNTEAFF
NA 14 TRBJ1-4 NA TRBV5-1 TGCGCCAGCAGCTTTGCCAGGGAGGGGGAAAAACTGTTTTTT CASSFAREGEKLFF
NA 14 TRBJ1-4 once TRBV2 TGTGCCAGCAAAAAAACAGGTTCTAATGAAAAACTGTTTTTT CASKKTGSNEKLFF
NA 14 TRBJ2-2 NA TRBV30 TGTGCCTGGAGTGTACTGGGCCGAACCGGGGAGCTGTTTTTT CAWSVLGRTGELFF
NA 13 TRBJ2-3 NA TRBV6-2/TRBV6-3 TGTGCCAGCAGTTCTCAGGGCACAGATACGCAGTATTTT CASSSQGTDTQYF
NA 14 TRBJ1-1 few TRBV5-4 TGTGCCAGCAGCTTGAATATTTGGGTTCCTGAAGCTTTCTTT CASSLNIWVPEAFF
NA 16 TRBJ1-2 NA TRBV5-6 TGTGCCAGCACCAAAGCAGGGGACCTTTCTAACTATGGCTACACCTTC CASTKAGDLSNYGYTF
TRBD1 14 TRBJ2-3 once TRBV29-1 TGCAGCTTCCTCAGGACAGGGGTCACAGATACGCAGTATTTT CSFLRTGVTDTQYF
NA 18 TRBJ2-1 NA TRBV11-2 TGTGCCAGCAGCTTTGCGTTCAGGGCAGAGAGAGTCGGCAATGAGCAGTTCTTC CASSFAFRAERVGNEQFF
TRBD1 16 TRBJ2-5 NA TRBV18 TGTGCCAGCTCACCACCGGGACAGAGATCCAAAGAGACCCAGTACTTC CASSPPGQRSKETQYF
NA 12 TRBJ1-1 NA TRBV29-1 TGCAGCGTTGACCCGGGGGCTACTGAAGCTTTCTTT CSVDPGATEAFF
TRBD1 14 TRBJ1-1 NA TRBV6-7 TGTGCCAGCAGTACCGGGACAGGGAACACTGAAGCTTTCTTT CASSTGTGNTEAFF